The source of this T cell receptor beta chain is a study of cytotoxic CD8 clonotypes in ibrutinib-treated CLL. The length of the CDR3 is 16 residues. V lost 6 bases to trimming and J lost 4 bases; unmatched junction nucleotides: 10. CDR1 and CDR2 (germline): MNHNY, SVGAGI (reference sequence). Sequenced by immunoSEQ multiplex PCR; TCRdb stores in-frame clones only, minus some. This sample has 100,000 to 150,000 clones, with 70% to 90% found just once. The chain recombines TRBV6-6 with TRBJ2-5, with 11 bases fitting TRBD1. Here the sequenced sample was PBMCs, taken after 24 months of ibrutinib treatment. The receptor was isolated from a human donor with chronic lymphocytic leukemia. The CDR3 protein is CASRLGQGALGETQYF. The CDR3 DNA reads TGTGCCAGCAGACTCGGACAGGGGGCCCTCGGAGAGACCCAGTACTTC.